This TCR beta chain was recovered during a study of T cell clonality in common variable immunodeficiency. Patients and controls were mostly of Caucasian heritage. This clone was observed at least ten times. What it binds is unknown. Study-wide results and caveats: Shared TCRbeta clones were fewer between CVID subjects than controls. Patient heterogeneity in the CVID cohort limited correlations between repertoire features and clinical complications. In common variable immunodeficiency, TCR beta chains reportedly carried fewer deletions and N-nucleotide insertions.

The protocol was immunoSEQ multiplex PCR, while the TCRdb copy is restricted to in-frame clones and leaves out a portion. This sample carries 40,000 or so clones, none of them present only once. Material: peripheral blood mononuclear cells. The receptor comes from a human donor with common variable immunodeficiency.

The sequenced part of the CDR3 DNA is TGCAGTGCGGGAGGTGGTAGCGGTTCGGATGAG. Its translation: CSAGGGSGSDE. The entire CDR3 sequence reads CSAGGGSGSDEQFF. The rearrangement joins TRBV20-1 to TRBJ2-1; a weak D match, TRBD2 (6 bases). The read comes to an end 3 residues before the CDR3 does, leaving the germline J gene to fill in the end. The V end lost 6 bases, the J end lost 8 bases, and 20 bases lay between the germline ends. Germline-derived CDR1 and CDR2 are DFQATT and SNEGSKA (reference sequence). This CDR3 has 14 amino acids.